This TCR beta chain was observed in a study of post-analysis software for immune sequencing data. About the study: The disease courses spanned relapsing-remitting, secondary progressive and progressive-relapsing forms of multiple sclerosis. Study-wide results and caveats: Controls showed lower frequencies than patients for five TRBV segments, and TRBV5-6, TRBV5-1 and TRBV20-1 were among these. Samples from a shared batch, those prepared together, strongly co-clustered by F measure. Versus controls, multiple sclerosis patients showed significantly lower diversity (normalized Chao1).

V lost 7 bases and J lost 4, with 14 bases in between. CDR3 length: 14 residues. Carried by the TCR beta cDNA libraries were unique molecular identifiers. T cells numbering roughly 0.85 to 11 million yielded approximately 500,000 cDNA molecules. TCRdb analysed the PCR reads with MiXCR anew, one entry per CDR3 protein. The table shows 650,000 to 900,000 distinct CDR3 sequences, with around 42% occurring only once. This clonotype was counted a few times. The antigen remains undetermined. The V and J genes are TRBV12-3 or TRBV12-4 and TRBJ1-5; D call uncertain. The sequencing input was blood. The receptor was isolated from a girl aged 5 to 17 with multiple sclerosis. The DNA of the CDR3 is TGTGCCAGCACCCTAGGACGGACTAATCAGCCCCAGCATTTT. Amino acid sequence: CASTLGRTNQPQHF.